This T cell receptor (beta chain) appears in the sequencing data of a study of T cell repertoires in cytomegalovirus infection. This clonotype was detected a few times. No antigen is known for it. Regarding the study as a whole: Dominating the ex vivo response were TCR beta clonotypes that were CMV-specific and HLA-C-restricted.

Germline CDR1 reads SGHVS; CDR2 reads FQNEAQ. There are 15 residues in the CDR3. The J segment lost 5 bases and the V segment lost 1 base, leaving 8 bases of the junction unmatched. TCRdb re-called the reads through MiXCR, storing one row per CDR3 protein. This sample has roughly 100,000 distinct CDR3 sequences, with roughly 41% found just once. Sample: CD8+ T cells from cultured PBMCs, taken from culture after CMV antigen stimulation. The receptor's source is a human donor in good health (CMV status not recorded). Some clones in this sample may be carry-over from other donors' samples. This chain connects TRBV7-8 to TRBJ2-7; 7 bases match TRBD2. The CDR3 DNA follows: TGTGCCAGCAGCTTAGTGGGGGGGGTCGGCGACGAGCAGTACTTC. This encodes CASSLVGGVGDEQYF.